This T cell receptor beta chain stems from a study of shared clonotypes between healthy human individuals. Findings and limits, study-wide: The four-donor shared clonotypes exceeded non-shared clonotypes in generation probability, with non-shared ones scoring lower.

In regard to this clone: Its antigen remains unidentified. Different DNA sequences within this sample yield the same CDR3.

There are 13 residues in the CDR3. Germline-derived CDR1 and CDR2 are SNHLY and FYNNEI. Deletions cut 4 bases from V and 8 bases from J, with 14 bases between. Profiling relied on immunoSEQ multiplex PCR, and the TCRdb table lists in-frame clones only, not all of them. This sample has 2 million to 2.5 million clones; nearly 97% occur once, and the top ten carry roughly 0.13%. The sequence came from a man aged 18-30 years in good health. The source material was naive CD4+ T cells sorted from blood. As for subset: CD45RA+ positively selected. The chain carries TRBV2 and TRBJ1-2; TRBD1 might be the D (5 bases). CDR3 protein: CASSVGGVGGYTF. CDR3 sequence (DNA): TGTGCCAGCAGTGTCGGGGGAGTAGGCGGCTACACCTTC.